What follows is one T cell receptor beta chain and its context. The entry originates in a study of shared T cell receptors in the human thymus. Clones were sequenced by immunoSEQ multiplex PCR, and TCRdb holds only the in-frame ones, with some missing. The sample yields about 660,000 clones, roughly 90% seen once. V lost 6 bases, J lost 0 bases, and 6 bases stayed unmatched. Germline loops: CDR1 SQVTM, CDR2 ANQGSEA. The CDR3 is 15 residues long. These same records also appear under a second study, on human thymus T cells. Per that study: Immunologically healthy infants in Finland undergoing congenital heart defect surgery were the donors. Obtained as resections during corrective heart surgery, the thymus tissue was then studied.

The TCR comes from a boy under three years old with a congenital heart defect. Sequencing used thymocytes. V usage is TRBV29-1 and J usage is TRBJ1-2; TRBD1 aligns across 11 bases. The CDR3 sequence: CSVRDRGVANYGYTF. DNA for the CDR3: TGCAGCGTGAGGGACAGGGGGGTGGCTAACTATGGCTACACCTTC.